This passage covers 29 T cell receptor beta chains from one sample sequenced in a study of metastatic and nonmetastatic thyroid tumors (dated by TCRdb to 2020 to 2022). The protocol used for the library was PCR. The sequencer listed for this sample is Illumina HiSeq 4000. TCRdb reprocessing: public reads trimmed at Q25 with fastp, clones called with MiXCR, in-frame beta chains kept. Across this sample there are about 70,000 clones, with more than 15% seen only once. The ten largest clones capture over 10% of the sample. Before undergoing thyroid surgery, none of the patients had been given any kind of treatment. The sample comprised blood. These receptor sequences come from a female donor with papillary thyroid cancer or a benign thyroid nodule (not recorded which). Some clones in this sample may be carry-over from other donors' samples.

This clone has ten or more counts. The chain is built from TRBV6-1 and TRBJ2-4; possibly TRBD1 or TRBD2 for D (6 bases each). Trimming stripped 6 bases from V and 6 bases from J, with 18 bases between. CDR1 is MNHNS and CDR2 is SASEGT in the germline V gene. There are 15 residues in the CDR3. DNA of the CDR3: TGTGCCAGCAGCCTCGGAGGGCAGGGGTCAAACATTCAGTACTTC. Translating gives CASSLGGQGSNIQYF.

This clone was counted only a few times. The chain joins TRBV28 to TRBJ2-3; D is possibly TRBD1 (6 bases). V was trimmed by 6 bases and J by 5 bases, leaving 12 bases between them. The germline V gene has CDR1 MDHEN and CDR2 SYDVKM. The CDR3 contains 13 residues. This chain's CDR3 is CASRPQGIDTQYF. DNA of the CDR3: TGTGCCAGCAGGCCTCAGGGGATAGATACGCAGTATTTT. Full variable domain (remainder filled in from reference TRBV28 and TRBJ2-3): DVKVTQSSRYLVKRTGEKVFLECVQDMDHENMFWYRQDPGLGLRLIYFSYDVKMKEKGDIPEGYSVSREKKERFSLILESASTNQTSMYLCASRPQGIDTQYFGPGTRLTVL.

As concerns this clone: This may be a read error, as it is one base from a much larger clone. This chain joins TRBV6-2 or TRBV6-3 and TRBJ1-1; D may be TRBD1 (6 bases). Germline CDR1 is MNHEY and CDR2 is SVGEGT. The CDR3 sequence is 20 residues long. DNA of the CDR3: TGTACCAGCAGTCCCCTACACGACCAGGGGAGAACGACTTCGAACACTGAAGCTTTCTTT. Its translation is CTSSPLHDQGRTTSNTEAFF.

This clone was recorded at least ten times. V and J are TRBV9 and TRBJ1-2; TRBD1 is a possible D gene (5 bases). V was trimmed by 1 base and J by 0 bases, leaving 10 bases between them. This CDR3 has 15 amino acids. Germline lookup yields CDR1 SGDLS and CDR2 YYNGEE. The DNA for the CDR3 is TGTGCCAGCAGCGTAAGCGGGACGTCTAACTATGGCTACACCTTC. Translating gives CASSVSGTSNYGYTF.

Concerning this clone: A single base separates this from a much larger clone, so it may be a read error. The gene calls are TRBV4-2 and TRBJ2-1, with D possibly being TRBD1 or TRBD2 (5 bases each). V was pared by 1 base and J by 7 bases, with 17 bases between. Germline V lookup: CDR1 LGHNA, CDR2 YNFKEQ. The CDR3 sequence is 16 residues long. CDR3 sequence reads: CASSQVGGDPVNEQFF. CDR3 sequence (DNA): TGTGCCAGCAGCCAAGTTGGGGGTGACCCCGTGAATGAGCAGTTCTTC.

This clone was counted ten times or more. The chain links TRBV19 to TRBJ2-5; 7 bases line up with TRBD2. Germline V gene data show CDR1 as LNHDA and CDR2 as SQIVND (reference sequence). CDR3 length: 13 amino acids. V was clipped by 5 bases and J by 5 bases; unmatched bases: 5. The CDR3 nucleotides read TGTGCCAGTAGTGCCCAGGGAGGGGAGACCCAGTACTTC. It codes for CASSAQGGETQYF.

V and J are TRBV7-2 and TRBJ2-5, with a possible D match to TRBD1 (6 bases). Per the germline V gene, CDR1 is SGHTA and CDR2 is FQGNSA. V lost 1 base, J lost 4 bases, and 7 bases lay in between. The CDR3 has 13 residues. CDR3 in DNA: TGTGCCAGCAGCTTAGGACAGGCAGAGACCCAGTACTTC. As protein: CASSLGQAETQYF.

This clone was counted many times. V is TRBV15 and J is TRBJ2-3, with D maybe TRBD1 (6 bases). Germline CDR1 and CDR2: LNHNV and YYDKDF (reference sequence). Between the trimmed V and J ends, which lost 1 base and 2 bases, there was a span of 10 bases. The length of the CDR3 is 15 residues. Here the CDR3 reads CATSRGGLPTDTQYF. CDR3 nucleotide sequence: TGTGCCACCAGCAGAGGGGGGCTGCCCACAGATACGCAGTATTTT.

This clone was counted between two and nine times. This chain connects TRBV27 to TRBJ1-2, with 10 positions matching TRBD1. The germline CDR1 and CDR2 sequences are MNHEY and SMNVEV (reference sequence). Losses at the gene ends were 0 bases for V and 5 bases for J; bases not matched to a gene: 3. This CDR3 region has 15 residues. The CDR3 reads CASSLSGGQGYGYTF. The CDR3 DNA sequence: TGTGCCAGCAGTTTATCGGGGGGACAGGGGTATGGCTACACCTTC.

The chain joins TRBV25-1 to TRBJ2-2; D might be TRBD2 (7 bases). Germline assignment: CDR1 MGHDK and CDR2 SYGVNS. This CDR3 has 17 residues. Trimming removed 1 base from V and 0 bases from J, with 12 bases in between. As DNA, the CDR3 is TGTGCCAGCAGTGAATTGAGGGAGGGGGCGAACACCGGGGAGCTGTTTTTT. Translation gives CASSELREGANTGELFF.

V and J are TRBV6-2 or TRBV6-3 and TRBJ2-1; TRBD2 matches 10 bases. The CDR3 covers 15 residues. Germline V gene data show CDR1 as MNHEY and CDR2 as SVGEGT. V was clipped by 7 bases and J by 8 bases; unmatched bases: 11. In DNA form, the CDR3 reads TGTGCCAGCATAAGGTCTAGCGGGAGTCTCGATGAGCAGTTCTTC. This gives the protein CASIRSSGSLDEQFF.

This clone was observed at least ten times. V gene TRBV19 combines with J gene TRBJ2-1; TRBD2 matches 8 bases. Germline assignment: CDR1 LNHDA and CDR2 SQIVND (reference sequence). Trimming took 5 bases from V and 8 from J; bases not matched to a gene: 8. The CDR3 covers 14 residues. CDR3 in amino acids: CASSGGLAIDEQFF. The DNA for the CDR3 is TGTGCCAGTAGTGGCGGACTAGCTATCGATGAGCAGTTCTTC.

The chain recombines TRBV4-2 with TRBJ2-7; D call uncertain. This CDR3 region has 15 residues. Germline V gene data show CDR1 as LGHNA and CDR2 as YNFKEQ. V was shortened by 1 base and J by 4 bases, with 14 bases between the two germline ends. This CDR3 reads CASSQASGVRYEQYF. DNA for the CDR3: TGTGCCAGCAGCCAAGCTTCCGGAGTTCGGTACGAGCAGTACTTC.

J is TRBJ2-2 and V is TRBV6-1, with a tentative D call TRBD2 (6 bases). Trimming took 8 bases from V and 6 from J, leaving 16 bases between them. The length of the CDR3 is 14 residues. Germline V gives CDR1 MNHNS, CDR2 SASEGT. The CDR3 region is CASAGMQGAGELFF. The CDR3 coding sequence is TGTGCCAGCGCGGGGATGCAGGGAGCCGGGGAGCTGTTTTTT.

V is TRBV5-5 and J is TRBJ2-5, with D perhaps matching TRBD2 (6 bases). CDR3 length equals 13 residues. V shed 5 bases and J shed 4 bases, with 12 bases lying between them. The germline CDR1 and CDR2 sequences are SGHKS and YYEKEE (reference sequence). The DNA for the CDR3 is TGTGCCAGCAGTGGGGGGAGGTCAGAGACCCAGTACTTC. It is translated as CASSGGRSETQYF.

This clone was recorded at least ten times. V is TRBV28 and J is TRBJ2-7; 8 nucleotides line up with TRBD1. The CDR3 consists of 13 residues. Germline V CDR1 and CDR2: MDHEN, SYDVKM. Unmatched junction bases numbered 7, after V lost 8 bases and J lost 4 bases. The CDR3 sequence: CASSRGLGYEQYF. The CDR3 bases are TGTGCCAGCTCCAGGGGGCTCGGGTACGAGCAGTACTTC.

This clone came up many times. The CDR3 spells CASSFWTGGQGFF. CDR3 nucleotides: TGTGCCAGCAGTTTCTGGACAGGGGGCCAAGGTTTCTTT. This chain connects TRBV28 to TRBJ1-1, with 11 bases matching TRBD1. V lost 3 bases to trimming and J lost 13 bases; unmatched junction nucleotides: 7. This CDR3 is built from 13 residues. CDR1 and CDR2 from the germline V gene are MDHEN and SYDVKM.

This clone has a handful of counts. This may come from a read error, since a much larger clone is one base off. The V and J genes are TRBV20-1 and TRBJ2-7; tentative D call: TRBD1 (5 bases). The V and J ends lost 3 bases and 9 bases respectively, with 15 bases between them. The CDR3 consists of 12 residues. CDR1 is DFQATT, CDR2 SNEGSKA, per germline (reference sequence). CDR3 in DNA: TGCAGTGCTAGTCTTCAGGGTTCGATGCAGTACTTC. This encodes CSASLQGSMQYF.

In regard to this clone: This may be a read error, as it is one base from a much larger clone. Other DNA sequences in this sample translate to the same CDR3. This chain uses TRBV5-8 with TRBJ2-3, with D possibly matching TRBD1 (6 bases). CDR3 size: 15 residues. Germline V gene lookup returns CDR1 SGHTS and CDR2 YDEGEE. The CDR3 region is CASSLGAASEETQYF. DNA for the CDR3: TGTGCCAGCAGTTTGGGGGCAGCCTCAGAGGAGACGCAGTATTTT.

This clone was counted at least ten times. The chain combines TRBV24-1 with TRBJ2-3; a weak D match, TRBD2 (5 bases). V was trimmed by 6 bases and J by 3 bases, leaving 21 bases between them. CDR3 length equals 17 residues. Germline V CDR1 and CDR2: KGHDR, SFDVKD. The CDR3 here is CATSSRGVGVRTDTQYF. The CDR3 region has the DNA TGTGCCACCAGTTCCCGGGGAGTTGGGGTGAGGACAGATACGCAGTATTTT.

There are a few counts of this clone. CDR3 residues: CASSDPGDRAHRANEKLFF. CDR3 sequence (DNA): TGCGCCAGCAGTGATCCCGGGGACAGGGCTCATAGGGCCAATGAAAAACTGTTTTTT. V gene TRBV10-1 combines with J gene TRBJ1-4; 9 bases fit TRBD1. The CDR3 is 19 amino acids. With V trimmed by 3 bases and J by 5 bases, 16 bases remained unmatched. Looked up from germline, CDR1 is WNHNN and CDR2 is SYGVQD (reference sequence).

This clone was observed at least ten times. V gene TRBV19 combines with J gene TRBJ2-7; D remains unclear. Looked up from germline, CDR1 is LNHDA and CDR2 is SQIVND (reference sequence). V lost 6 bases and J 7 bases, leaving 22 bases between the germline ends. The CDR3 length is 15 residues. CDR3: CASRGTDQHVMEQYF. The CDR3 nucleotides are TGTGCCAGTAGAGGAACAGACCAACATGTTATGGAGCAGTACTTC.

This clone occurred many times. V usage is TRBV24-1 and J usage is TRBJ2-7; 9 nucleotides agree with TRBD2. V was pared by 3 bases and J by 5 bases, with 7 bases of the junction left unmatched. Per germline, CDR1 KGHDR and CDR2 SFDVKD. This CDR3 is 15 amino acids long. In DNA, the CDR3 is TGTGCCACCAGTGATCGCGGACTAGCGACGAACGAGCAGTACTTC. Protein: CATSDRGLATNEQYF.

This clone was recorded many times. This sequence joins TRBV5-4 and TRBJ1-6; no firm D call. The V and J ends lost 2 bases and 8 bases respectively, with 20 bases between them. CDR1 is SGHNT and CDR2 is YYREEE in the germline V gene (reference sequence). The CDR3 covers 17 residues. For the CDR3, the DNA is TGTGCCAGCAGCTTTTTCGGTGGTGCAGAAAGCTATTCACCCCTCCACTTT. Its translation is CASSFFGGAESYSPLHF. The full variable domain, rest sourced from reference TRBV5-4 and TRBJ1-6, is ETGVTQSPTHLIKTRGQQVTLRCSSQSGHNTVSWYQQALGQGPQFIFQYYREEENGRGNFPPRFSGLQFPNYSSELNVNALELDDSALYLCASSFFGGAESYSPLHFGNGTRLTVT.

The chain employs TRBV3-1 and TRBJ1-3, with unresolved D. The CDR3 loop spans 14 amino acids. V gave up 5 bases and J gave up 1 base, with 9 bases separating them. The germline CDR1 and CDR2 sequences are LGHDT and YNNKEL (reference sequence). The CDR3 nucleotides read TGTGCCAGCAGCTTTCGGGGATCTGGAAACACCATATATTTT. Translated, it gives CASSFRGSGNTIYF. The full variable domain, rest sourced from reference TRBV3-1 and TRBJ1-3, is DTAVSQTPKYLVTQMGNDKSIKCEQNLGHDTMYWYKQDSKKFLKIMFSYNNKELIINETVPNRFSPKSPDKAHLNLHINSLELGDSAVYFCASSFRGSGNTIYFGEGSWLTVV.

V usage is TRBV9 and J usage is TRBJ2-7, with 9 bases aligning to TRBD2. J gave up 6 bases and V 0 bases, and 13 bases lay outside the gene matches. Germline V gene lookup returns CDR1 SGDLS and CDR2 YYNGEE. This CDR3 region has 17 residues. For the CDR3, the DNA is TGTGCCAGCAGCGTAGGGTTAGCGGGAGCTCTCCAGTCCGAGCAGTACTTC. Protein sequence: CASSVGLAGALQSEQYF.

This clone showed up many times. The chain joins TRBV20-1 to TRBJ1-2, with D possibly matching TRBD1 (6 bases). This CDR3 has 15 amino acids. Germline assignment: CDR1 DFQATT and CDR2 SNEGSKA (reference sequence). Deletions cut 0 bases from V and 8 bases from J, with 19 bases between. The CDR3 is CSARDPTGGAEGYTF. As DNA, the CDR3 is TGCAGTGCTAGAGATCCAACGGGGGGCGCTGAGGGCTACACCTTC.

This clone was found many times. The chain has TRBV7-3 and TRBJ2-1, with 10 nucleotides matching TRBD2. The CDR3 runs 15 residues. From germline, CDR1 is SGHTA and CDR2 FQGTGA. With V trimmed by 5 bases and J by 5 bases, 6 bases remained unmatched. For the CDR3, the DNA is TGTGCCAGCAGCCTATCAGGACTAGCGGACAATGAGCAGTTCTTC. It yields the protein CASSLSGLADNEQFF.

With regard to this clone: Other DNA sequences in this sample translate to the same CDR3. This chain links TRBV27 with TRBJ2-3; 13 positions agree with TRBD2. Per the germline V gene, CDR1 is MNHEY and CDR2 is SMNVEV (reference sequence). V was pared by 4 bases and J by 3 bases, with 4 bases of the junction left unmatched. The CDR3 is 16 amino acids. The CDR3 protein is CASSSRLAGGTDTQYF. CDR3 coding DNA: TGTGCCAGCAGTTCACGACTAGCGGGAGGAACAGATACGCAGTATTTT.